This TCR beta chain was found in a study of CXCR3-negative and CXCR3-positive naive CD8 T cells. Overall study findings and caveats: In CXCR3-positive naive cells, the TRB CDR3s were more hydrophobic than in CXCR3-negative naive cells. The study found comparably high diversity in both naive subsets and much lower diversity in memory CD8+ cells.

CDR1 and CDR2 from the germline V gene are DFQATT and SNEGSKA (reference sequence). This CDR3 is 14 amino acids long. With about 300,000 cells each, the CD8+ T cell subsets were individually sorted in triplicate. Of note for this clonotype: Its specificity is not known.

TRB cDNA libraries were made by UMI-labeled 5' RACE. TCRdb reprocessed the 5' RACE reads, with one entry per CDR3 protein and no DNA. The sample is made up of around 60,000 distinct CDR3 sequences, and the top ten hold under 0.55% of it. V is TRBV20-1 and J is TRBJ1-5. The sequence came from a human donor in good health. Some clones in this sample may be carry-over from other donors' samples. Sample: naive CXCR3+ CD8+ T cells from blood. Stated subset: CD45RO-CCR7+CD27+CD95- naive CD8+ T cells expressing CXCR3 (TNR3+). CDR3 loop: CSASWSAGREPQHF.